Sequencing of this T cell receptor (beta chain) was carried out in a study of patients and donors after allogeneic stem cell transplantation. From the RT-PCR reads, TCRdb called clonotypes with MiXCR, one entry per CDR3 protein. This sample yields roughly 230,000 distinct CDR3 sequences, of which about 14% are seen a single time; more than 9% belongs to the top ten. Trimming took 4 bases from V and 2 from J, leaving 7 bases between them. CDR3 length: 13 amino acids. Per the germline V gene, CDR1 is SGHDT and CDR2 is YYEEEE. This clonotype appeared many times. Sequenced input: blood, either unsorted or a sorted T cell fraction (not recorded which). The TCR originated in a human donor who was either an allogeneic HSCT recipient or a stem cell or donor lymphocyte infusion donor (not recorded which). It is not recorded whose cells these are; they may come from a transplant donor. The chain joins TRBV5-6 to TRBJ2-4, with D maybe TRBD1 (6 bases). The CDR3 sequence is CASSGTSKNIQYF. The CDR3 nucleotides read TGTGCCAGCAGCGGGACATCCAAAAACATTCAGTACTTC.